These 23 T cell receptor beta chains came from one sample sequenced in a study of T cell repertoires in cytomegalovirus infection. The antigens for these receptors are not known. TCRdb reprocessed the reads via MiXCR and lists one record per CDR3 protein. In the table there are approximately 1,000,000 distinct CDR3 sequences, roughly 30% of which are singletons. The starting material was cultured CD8+ T cells from PBMCs, obtained from culture after CMV antigen stimulation. All receptors derive from a human donor in good health (CMV status not recorded). Some clones in this sample may be carry-over from other donors' samples.

The genes are TRBV5-1 and TRBJ1-1; D is uncertain. This CDR3 has 14 residues. V lost 3 bases and J lost 4, with 13 bases in between. CDR1 SGHRS and CDR2 YFSETQ come from the germline V gene. The CDR3 DNA reads as TGCGCCAGCAGCTCCCTTTCCGGGATCACTGAAGCTTTCTTT. Its translation is CASSSLSGITEAFF.

Notes on this clonotype: Its ends do not fully match the called genes, so a read error is possible. The V call is TRBV12-3 or TRBV12-4, the J call TRBJ2-3, with D unresolved. The length of the CDR3 is 16 residues. CDR3: CASSIPRVNDTDTLYF. For the CDR3, the DNA is TGTGCCAGCAGTATTCCCCGGGTCAATGACACAGATACGCTGTATTTT.

This clonotype was observed a handful of times. The chain has TRBV6-1 and TRBJ2-1; D not certain. The CDR3 covers 15 residues. Between the trimmed V and J ends, which lost 2 bases and 0 bases, there was a span of 8 bases. Germline V CDR1 and CDR2: MNHNS, SASEGT. CDR3 amino acids: CASSEQIGSYNEQFF. The CDR3 DNA follows: TGTGCCAGCAGTGAACAGATAGGCTCCTACAATGAGCAGTTCTTC.

The chain is built from TRBV27 and TRBJ2-7, with TRBD1 as a possible D gene (7 bases). CDR1 is MNHEY and CDR2 is SMNVEV in the germline V gene (reference sequence). V lost 3 bases, J lost 3 bases, and 12 bases lay in between. The CDR3 sequence is 14 residues long. The CDR3 nucleotides read TGTGCCAGCAGTTTTGCGGGACAGCACTACGAGCAGTACTTC. Protein product: CASSFAGQHYEQYF.

This sequence joins TRBV4-2 and TRBJ1-6; possible D gene TRBD1, 5 bases. V dropped 4 bases and J dropped 10 bases, with 17 bases sitting between them. Germline CDR1 reads LGHNA; CDR2 reads YNFKEQ. The CDR3 loop spans 15 amino acids. CDR3 DNA: TGTGCCAGCAGCCCCGCCGGGGCCGGAGAATCACCCCTCCACTTT. Residues: CASSPAGAGESPLHF.

The genes are TRBV7-6 and TRBJ2-3; the match to TRBD1 covers 7 bases. With V trimmed by 5 bases and J by 2 bases, 10 bases remained unmatched. This CDR3 has 16 residues. Germline lookup yields CDR1 SGHVS and CDR2 FNYEAQ. The chain's CDR3 is CASSTIDRDPTDTQYF. The CDR3 DNA follows: TGTGCCAGCAGCACCATTGACAGGGACCCCACAGATACGCAGTATTTT.

This clonotype has only a few counts. The gene calls are TRBV9 and TRBJ1-1; D not certain. The ends were cut back, 1 base at V and 0 bases at J, with 13 bases in the middle. Germline CDR1 and CDR2: SGDLS and YYNGEE. The CDR3 has 16 amino acids. The CDR3 DNA sequence: TGTGCCAGCAGCGTATCCGGTTCTCAGCTGAACACTGAAGCTTTCTTT. This codes for CASSVSGSQLNTEAFF.

This clonotype was seen repeatedly, ten times or more. The rearrangement links TRBV7-6 to TRBJ1-5; 8 nucleotides match TRBD1. V lost 0 bases and J lost 9; bases outside the gene matches: 7. CDR1 SGHVS and CDR2 FNYEAQ come from the germline V gene. CDR3 length: 15 residues. The chain's CDR3 is CASSLAGTGFGPQHF. The DNA for the CDR3 is TGTGCCAGCAGCTTAGCCGGGACAGGTTTTGGGCCCCAGCATTTT.

The V call is TRBV28, the J call TRBJ1-2; weak D call: TRBD1 (5 bases). CDR1 is MDHEN, CDR2 SYDVKM, per germline. This CDR3 spans 15 amino acids. Trimming removed 6 bases from V and 4 bases from J, with 18 bases in between. The CDR3 is CASRFIYRTPYGYTF. The CDR3 nucleotides are TGTGCCAGCAGATTCATATACAGGACTCCCTATGGCTACACCTTC.

This clonotype was seen a handful of times. This chain connects TRBV7-9 to TRBJ2-1, with TRBD1 matching 9 bases. CDR1 SEHNR and CDR2 FQNEAQ come from the germline V gene (reference sequence). V trimming: 8 bases; J trimming: 4 bases; junction bases outside the gene matches: 6. The length of the CDR3 is 14 residues. In DNA form, the CDR3 reads TGTGCCAGCTTCGGGACAGGGATTTACAATGAGCAGTTCTTC. This gives the protein CASFGTGIYNEQFF.

The rearrangement joins TRBV18 to TRBJ2-6, with 7 bases identical to TRBD1. This CDR3 has 19 amino acids. Germline V gene sequence: CDR1 KGHSH, CDR2 LQKENI. Trimming at V came to 3 bases and at J to 0 bases, leaving 11 bases not matched to a gene. The CDR3 region has the DNA TGTGCCAGCTCACCGATTGGACAGGCAGTAGTCTCTGGGGCCAACGTCCTGACTTTC. Its protein is CASSPIGQAVVSGANVLTF.

This clonotype was found a few times. CDR3 region: CASSPSWGLAFNEQFF. In nucleotides, the CDR3 is TGCGCCAGCAGCCCCTCGTGGGGACTAGCGTTCAATGAGCAGTTCTTC. The V call is TRBV4-1, the J call TRBJ2-1, with 10 bases that match TRBD2. Germline CDR1 is MGHRA and CDR2 is YSYEKL. This CDR3 has 16 amino acids. Trimming cost V 4 bases and J 6 bases; bases outside gene matches: 9.

This clonotype was detected many times. V and J are TRBV7-2 and TRBJ2-3, with 7 bases lining up with TRBD1. The CDR3 sequence is 15 residues long. V shed 4 bases, J shed 4 bases, and the junction held 8 bases outside the gene matches. Germline V gene lookup returns CDR1 SGHTA and CDR2 FQGNSA. CDR3 DNA sequence: TGTGCCAGCAGCTCAGACAGGGATGGGGCAGATACGCAGTATTTT. As protein: CASSSDRDGADTQYF.

On this clonotype itself: One end of the junction varies from germline; a read error may be responsible. This chain links TRBV12-3 or TRBV12-4 with TRBJ2-2; D not certain. This CDR3 comprises 17 residues. Here the CDR3 reads CDSNFSSTYQEVGELFF. DNA for the CDR3: TGTGACAGCAATTTCTCTTCGACCTACCAAGAAGTCGGGGAGCTGTTTTTT.

This clonotype was found a few times. The V and J genes are TRBV7-9 and TRBJ2-1, with D possibly TRBD2 on 5 matching bases. Trimming removed 5 bases from V and 12 bases from J, with 11 bases in between. Germline values: CDR1 SEHNR, CDR2 FQNEAQ (reference sequence). This CDR3 contains 11 residues. This chain's CDR3 is CASSLNRGQFF. CDR3 DNA sequence: TGTGCCAGCAGCCTTAACCGGGGGCAGTTCTTC. The full variable domain, with the rest looked up from reference TRBV7-9 and TRBJ2-1, is DTGVSQNPRHKITKRGQNVTFRCDPISEHNRLYWYRQTLGQGPEFLTYFQNEAQLEKSRLLSDRFSAERPKGSFSTLEIQRTEQGDSAMYLCASSLNRGQFFGPGTRLTVL.

The CDR3 protein is CASMMHGSDEQFF. In DNA form, the CDR3 reads TGTGCCAGCATGATGCACGGTAGCGATGAGCAGTTCTTC. J is TRBJ2-1 and V is TRBV6-8; a weak D match, TRBD2 (5 bases). Germline CDR1 reads MNHGY; CDR2 reads SAAAGT. This CDR3 region has 13 residues. V was trimmed by 7 bases and J by 8 bases, leaving 15 bases between them.

The chain uses TRBV12-3 or TRBV12-4 and TRBJ2-7; D possibly corresponds to TRBD2 (6 bases). Trimming shortened V by 5 bases and J by 0 bases, and 11 bases separated the two germline ends. This CDR3 has 14 amino acids. CDR3 residues: CASSAGLSSYEQYF. CDR3 nucleotides: TGTGCCAGCAGTGCGGGACTGAGCTCCTACGAGCAGTACTTC.

This clonotype has more than one count but fewer than ten. The chain joins TRBV6-5 to TRBJ2-2; D not resolved. Trimming removed 6 bases from V and 9 bases from J, with 8 bases in between. From germline, CDR1 is MNHEY and CDR2 SVGAGI. The CDR3 spans 11 residues. The CDR3 coding sequence is TGTGCCAGCAGGTCCCCGAGGGAGCTGTTTTTT. Amino acid sequence: CASRSPRELFF.

J is TRBJ2-1 and V is TRBV9; 9 bases fit TRBD1. Germline lookup yields CDR1 SGDLS and CDR2 YYNGEE. This CDR3 is built from 17 residues. The V and J ends lost 2 bases and 2 bases, in that order; junction bases with no gene match: 8. The CDR3 bases are TGTGCCAGCAGCGTGACTACGGACAGGGGACCCTACAATGAGCAGTTCTTC. Translating gives CASSVTTDRGPYNEQFF.

On this clonotype: The junction departs from the called germline gene at one end, perhaps through a read error. This sequence joins TRBV6-2 or TRBV6-3 and TRBJ2-3, with 9 positions matching TRBD2. The CDR3 loop spans 18 amino acids. The germline gives CDR1 MNHEY, CDR2 SVGEGT. This CDR3 is CVSSYSTAGGTLADTQYF. DNA for the CDR3: TGTGTCAGCAGTTACTCGACAGCGGGGGGAACCCTCGCAGATACGCAGTATTTT.

This clonotype has more than one count but fewer than ten. V usage is TRBV27 and J usage is TRBJ2-3; 10 nucleotides agree with TRBD2. Germline V lookup: CDR1 MNHEY, CDR2 SMNVEV (reference sequence). CDR3 length: 15 residues. Trimming at V came to 3 bases and at J to 11 bases, leaving 11 bases not matched to a gene. The CDR3 DNA is TGTGCCAGCAGTTTCGGACTAGCGGACTCCGTAGGGCAGTATTTT. It codes for CASSFGLADSVGQYF.

This clonotype was counted between two and nine times. The junction does not match germline at one end; this may be a read error. The genes are TRBV4-1 and TRBJ2-3; 11 positions agree with TRBD2. The CDR3 has 18 amino acids. Germline CDR1 and CDR2: MGHRA and YSYEKL. CDR3 DNA sequence: TGTGCCAGCAGCCAAGATGTAGCGGGGGGGTTCGAAGCAGATACGCAGTATTTT. Translating gives CASSQDVAGGFEADTQYF.

This chain links TRBV12-3 or TRBV12-4 with TRBJ2-7; 7 nucleotides align to TRBD2. The length of the CDR3 is 15 residues. The ends lost 6 bases at V and 4 bases at J; junction bases unmatched: 12. Written as DNA, the CDR3 is TGTGCCAGCAGGGCTTTGGCGGGGGACTTTTACGAGCAGTACTTC. It encodes CASRALAGDFYEQYF.